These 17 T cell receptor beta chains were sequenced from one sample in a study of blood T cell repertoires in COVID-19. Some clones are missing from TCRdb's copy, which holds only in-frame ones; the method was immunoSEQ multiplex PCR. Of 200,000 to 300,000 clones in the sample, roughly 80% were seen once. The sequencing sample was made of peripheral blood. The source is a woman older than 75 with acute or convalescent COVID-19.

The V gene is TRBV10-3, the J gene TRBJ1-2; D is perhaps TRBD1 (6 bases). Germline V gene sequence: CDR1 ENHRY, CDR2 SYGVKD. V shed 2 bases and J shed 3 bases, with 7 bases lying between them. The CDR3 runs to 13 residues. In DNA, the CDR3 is TGTGCCATCAGTGAGGACAGGTACTATGGCTACACCTTC. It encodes CAISEDRYYGYTF.

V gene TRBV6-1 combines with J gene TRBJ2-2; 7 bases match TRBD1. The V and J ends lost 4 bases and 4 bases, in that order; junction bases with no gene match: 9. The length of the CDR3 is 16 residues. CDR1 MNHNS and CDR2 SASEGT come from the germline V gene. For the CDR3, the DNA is TGTGCCAGCAGTGGGCTGAACAGGGGCAGCACCGGGGAGCTGTTTTTT. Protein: CASSGLNRGSTGELFF.

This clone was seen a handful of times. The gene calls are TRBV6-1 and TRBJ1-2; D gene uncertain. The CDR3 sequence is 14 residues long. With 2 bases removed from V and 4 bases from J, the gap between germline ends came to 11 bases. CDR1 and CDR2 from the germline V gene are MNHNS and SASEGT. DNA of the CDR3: TGTGCCAGCAGTGAAATGGGCAGGCCCTATGGCTACACCTTC. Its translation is CASSEMGRPYGYTF.

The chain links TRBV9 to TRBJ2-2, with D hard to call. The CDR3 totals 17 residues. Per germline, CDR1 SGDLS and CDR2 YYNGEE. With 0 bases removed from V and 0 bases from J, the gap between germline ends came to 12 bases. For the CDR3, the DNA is TGTGCCAGCAGCGTAGAAGGCAGCGCCTCGAACACCGGGGAGCTGTTTTTT. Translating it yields CASSVEGSASNTGELFF.

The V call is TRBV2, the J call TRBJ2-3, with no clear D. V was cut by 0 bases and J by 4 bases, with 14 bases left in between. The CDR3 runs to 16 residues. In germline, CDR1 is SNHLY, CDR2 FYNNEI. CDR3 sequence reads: CASSEARQSRPDTQYF. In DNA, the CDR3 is TGTGCCAGCAGTGAAGCGCGGCAGAGTCGTCCAGATACGCAGTATTTT.

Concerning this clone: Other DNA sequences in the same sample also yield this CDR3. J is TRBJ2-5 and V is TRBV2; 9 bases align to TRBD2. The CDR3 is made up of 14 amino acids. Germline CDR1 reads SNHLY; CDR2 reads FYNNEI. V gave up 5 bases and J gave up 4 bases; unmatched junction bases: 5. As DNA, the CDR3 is TGTGCCAGCAGTTTTAGCGGGGGAAGAGAGACCCAGTACTTC. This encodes CASSFSGGRETQYF.

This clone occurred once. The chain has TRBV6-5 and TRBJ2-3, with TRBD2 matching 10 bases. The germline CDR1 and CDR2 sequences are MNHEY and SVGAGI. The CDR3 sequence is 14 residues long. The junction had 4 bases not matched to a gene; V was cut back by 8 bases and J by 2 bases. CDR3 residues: CASVGLADTDTQYF. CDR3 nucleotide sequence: TGTGCCAGCGTCGGACTAGCGGACACAGATACGCAGTATTTT.

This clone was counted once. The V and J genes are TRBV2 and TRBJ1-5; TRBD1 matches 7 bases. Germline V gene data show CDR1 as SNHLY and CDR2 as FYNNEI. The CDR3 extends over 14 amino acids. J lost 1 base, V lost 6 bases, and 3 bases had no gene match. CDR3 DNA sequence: TGTGCCAGCAGACAGGGGCCAAGCAATCAGCCCCAGCATTTT. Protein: CASRQGPSNQPQHF.

The CDR3 is CASSSPLRSYNEQFF. In nucleotides, the CDR3 is TGTGCCAGCAGCTCCCCCCTACGATCCTACAATGAGCAGTTCTTC. This chain connects TRBV11-1 to TRBJ2-1; D is undetermined. Trimming shortened V by 4 bases and J by 1 base, and 11 bases separated the two germline ends. The CDR3 is 15 amino acids. Germline V CDR1 and CDR2: SGHAT, FQDESV (reference sequence).

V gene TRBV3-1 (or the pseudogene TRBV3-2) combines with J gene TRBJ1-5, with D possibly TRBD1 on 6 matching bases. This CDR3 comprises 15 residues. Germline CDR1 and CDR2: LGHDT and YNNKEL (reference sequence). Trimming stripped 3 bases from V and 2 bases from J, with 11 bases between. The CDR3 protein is CASSQGARGNQPQHF. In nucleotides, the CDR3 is TGTGCCAGCAGCCAGGGGGCGCGCGGCAATCAGCCCCAGCATTTT.

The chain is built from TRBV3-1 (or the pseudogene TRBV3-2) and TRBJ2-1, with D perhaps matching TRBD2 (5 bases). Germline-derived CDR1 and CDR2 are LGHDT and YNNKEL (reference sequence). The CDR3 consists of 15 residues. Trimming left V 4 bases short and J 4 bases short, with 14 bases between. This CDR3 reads CASSPLTGGYNEQFF. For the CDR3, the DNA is TGTGCCAGCAGCCCCCTTACGGGCGGGTACAATGAGCAGTTCTTC.

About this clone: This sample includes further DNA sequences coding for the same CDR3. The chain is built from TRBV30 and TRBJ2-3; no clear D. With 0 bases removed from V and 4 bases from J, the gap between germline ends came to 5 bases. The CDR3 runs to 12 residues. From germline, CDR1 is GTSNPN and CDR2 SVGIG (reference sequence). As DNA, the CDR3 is TGTGCCTGGAGTGTACTTGCAGATACGCAGTATTTT. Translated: CAWSVLADTQYF.

The CDR3 sequence: CASSPVRGNTIYF. The CDR3 DNA is TGTGCCAGCAGCCCTGTTCGGGGGAACACCATATATTTT. V gene TRBV11-2 combines with J gene TRBJ1-3, with TRBD1 as a possible D gene (5 bases). Germline CDR1 SGHAT, CDR2 FQNNGV. V was pared by 5 bases and J by 7 bases, with 12 bases between. There are 13 residues in the CDR3. Full variable domain (rest looked up from reference TRBV11-2 and TRBJ1-3): EAGVAQSPRYKIIEKRQSVAFWCNPISGHATLYWYQQILGQGPKLLIQFQNNGVVDDSQLPKDRFSAERLKGVDSTLKIQPAKLEDSAVYLCASSPVRGNTIYFGEGSWLTVV.

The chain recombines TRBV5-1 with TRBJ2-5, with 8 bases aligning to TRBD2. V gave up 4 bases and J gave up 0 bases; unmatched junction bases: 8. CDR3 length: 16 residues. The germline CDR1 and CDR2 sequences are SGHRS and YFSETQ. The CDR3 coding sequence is TGCGCCAGCAGCCCACGGACTAGCTCTTACCAAGAGACCCAGTACTTC. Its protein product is CASSPRTSSYQETQYF. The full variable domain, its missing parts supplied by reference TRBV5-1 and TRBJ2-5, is KAGVTQTPRYLIKTRGQQVTLSCSPISGHRSVSWYQQTPGQGLQFLFEYFSETQRNKGNFPGRFSGRQFSNSRSEMNVSTLELGDSALYLCASSPRTSSYQETQYFGPGTRLLVL.

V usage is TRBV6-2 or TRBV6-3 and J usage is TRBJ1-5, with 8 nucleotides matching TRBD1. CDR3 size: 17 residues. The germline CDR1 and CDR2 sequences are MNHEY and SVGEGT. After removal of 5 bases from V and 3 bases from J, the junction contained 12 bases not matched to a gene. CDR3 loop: CASSINPTGAPNQPQHF. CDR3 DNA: TGTGCCAGCAGTATAAACCCGACAGGGGCCCCCAATCAGCCCCAGCATTTT.

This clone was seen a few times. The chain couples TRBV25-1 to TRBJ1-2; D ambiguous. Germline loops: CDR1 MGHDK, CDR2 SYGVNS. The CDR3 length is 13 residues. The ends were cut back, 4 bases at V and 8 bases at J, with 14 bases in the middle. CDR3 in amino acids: CASSAPGRPGYTF. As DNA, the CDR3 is TGTGCCAGCAGTGCTCCCGGGAGACCAGGCTACACCTTC.

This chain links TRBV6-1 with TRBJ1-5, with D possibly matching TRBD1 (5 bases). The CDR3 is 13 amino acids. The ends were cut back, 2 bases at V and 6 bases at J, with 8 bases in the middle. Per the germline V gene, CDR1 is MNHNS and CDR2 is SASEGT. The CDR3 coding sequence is TGTGCCAGCAGTGAATGGGGGGGTCAGCCCCAGCATTTT. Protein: CASSEWGGQPQHF.